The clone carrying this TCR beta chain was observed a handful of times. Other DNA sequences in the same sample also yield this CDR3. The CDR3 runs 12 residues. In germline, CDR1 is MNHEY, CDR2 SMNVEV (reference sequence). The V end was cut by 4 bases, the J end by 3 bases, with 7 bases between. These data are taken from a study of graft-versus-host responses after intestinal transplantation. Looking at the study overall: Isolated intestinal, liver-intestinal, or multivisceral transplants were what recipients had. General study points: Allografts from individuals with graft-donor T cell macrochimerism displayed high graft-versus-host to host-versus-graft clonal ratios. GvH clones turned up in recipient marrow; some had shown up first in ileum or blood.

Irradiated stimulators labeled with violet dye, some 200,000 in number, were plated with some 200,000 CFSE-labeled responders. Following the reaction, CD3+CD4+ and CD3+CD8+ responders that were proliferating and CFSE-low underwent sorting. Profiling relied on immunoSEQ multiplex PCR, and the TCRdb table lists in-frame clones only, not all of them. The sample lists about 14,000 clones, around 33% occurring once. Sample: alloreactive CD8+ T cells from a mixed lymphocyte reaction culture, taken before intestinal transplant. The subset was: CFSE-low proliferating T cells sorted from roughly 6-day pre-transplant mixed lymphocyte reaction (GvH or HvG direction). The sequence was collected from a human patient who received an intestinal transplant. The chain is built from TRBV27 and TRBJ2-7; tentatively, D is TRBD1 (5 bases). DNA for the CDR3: TGTGCCAGCAGTTCCCAGGGCTACGAGCAGTACTTC. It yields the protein CASSSQGYEQYF.